The 18 T cell receptor beta chains listed next were all sequenced from one sample in a study of T cell responses to AZD1222 COVID-19 vaccine (dated by TCRdb to the early 2020s). This specimen's time point label, per the study, means: baseline before first vaccination. The protocol used for the library was the immunoSEQ multiplex PCR assay. In its TCRdb copy, this immuneACCESS table keeps in-frame sequences only and misses some clones. Where compared with another copy, unresolved V genes explain less than half of these, and the others have no known cause. The sample table lists 130,000 or so clones, roughly 84% of them with a count of one. The biggest ten clones account for around 12% of the sample. Material: peripheral blood, obtained on day 0 of AZD1222 vaccination. These receptors all come from an adult in good health.

The chain uses TRBV25-1 and TRBJ2-3; D is possibly TRBD2 (6 bases). Trimming cost V 1 base and J 5 bases, with 13 bases left between them. Germline V lookup: CDR1 MGHDK, CDR2 SYGVNS. The CDR3 length is 15 residues. The CDR3 region is CASSESLGAGDTQYF. CDR3 DNA sequence: TGTGCCAGCAGTGAATCTCTAGGAGCGGGAGATACGCAGTATTTT. The whole variable domain, filled in from reference TRBV25-1 and TRBJ2-3, reads EADIYQTPRYLVIGTGKKITLECSQTMGHDKMYWYQQDPGMELHLIHYSYGVNSTEKGDLSSESTVSRIRTEHFPLTLESARPSHTSQYLCASSESLGAGDTQYFGPGTRLTVL.

This sequence joins TRBV5-1 and TRBJ2-3, with D maybe TRBD1 (6 bases). Germline V gives CDR1 SGHRS, CDR2 YFSETQ. This CDR3 spans 15 amino acids. V was pared by 0 bases and J by 0 bases, with 8 bases between. CDR3 in amino acids: CASSLGQESTDTQYF. As DNA, the CDR3 is TGCGCCAGCAGCTTGGGACAGGAAAGCACAGATACGCAGTATTTT. Together with reference TRBV5-1 and TRBJ2-3, the CDR3 gives the full variable domain: KAGVTQTPRYLIKTRGQQVTLSCSPISGHRSVSWYQQTPGQGLQFLFEYFSETQRNKGNFPGRFSGRQFSNSRSEMNVSTLELGDSALYLCASSLGQESTDTQYFGPGTRLTVL.

This sequence joins TRBV11-2 and TRBJ1-1, with TRBD1 identical over 8 bases. The CDR3 has 14 amino acids. V trimming: 5 bases; J trimming: 1 base; junction bases outside the gene matches: 3. Per germline, CDR1 SGHAT and CDR2 FQNNGV. CDR3 residues: CASSRGTGNTEAFF. The CDR3 nucleotides read TGTGCCAGCAGCAGAGGGACAGGGAACACTGAAGCTTTCTTT.

The rearrangement links TRBV5-8 to TRBJ1-5; TRBD1 aligns across 9 bases. V shed 4 bases and J 8 bases; nucleotides not matched to a gene: 7. Germline V gene data show CDR1 as SGHTS and CDR2 as YDEGEE. The CDR3 consists of 14 residues. CDR3 bases: TGTGCCAGCAGCCGAGGACAGGGGAGGAAGCCCCAGCATTTT. Its translation is CASSRGQGRKPQHF.

The chain employs TRBV5-1 and TRBJ1-1; 8 nucleotides agree with TRBD1. Germline CDR1 SGHRS, CDR2 YFSETQ. There are 14 residues in the CDR3. V was clipped by 2 bases and J by 4 bases; unmatched bases: 4. CDR3 bases: TGCGCCAGCAGCTTCAGGGGGCTGACCACTGAAGCTTTCTTT. Protein sequence: CASSFRGLTTEAFF.

This chain connects TRBV30 to TRBJ1-4, with D unresolved. Germline V gives CDR1 GTSNPN, CDR2 SVGIG (reference sequence). This CDR3 spans 12 amino acids. Trimming stripped 5 bases from V and 11 bases from J, with 15 bases between. The CDR3 DNA reads as TGTGCCTGGCACCACGACCGGAGGAAACTGTTTTTT. This gives the protein CAWHHDRRKLFF.

In nucleotides, the CDR3 is TGTGCCAGCAGCCAAGAGCCGGGCGGGACAGCTAATGAAAAACTGTTTTTT. Translating it yields CASSQEPGGTANEKLFF. V gene TRBV4-2 combines with J gene TRBJ1-4; 7 nucleotides match TRBD1. The CDR3 is 17 amino acids. CDR1 is LGHNA and CDR2 is YNFKEQ in the germline V gene. V gave up 0 bases and J gave up 3 bases; unmatched junction bases: 7.

The chain employs TRBV5-1 and TRBJ1-6, with 7 bases identical to TRBD1. The CDR3 is 14 residues long. The germline CDR1 and CDR2 sequences are SGHRS and YFSETQ. V shed 4 bases, J shed 10 bases, and the junction held 8 bases outside the gene matches. CDR3: CASSPTGSDSPLHF. The CDR3 coding sequence is TGCGCCAGCAGCCCGACAGGGAGTGACTCACCCCTCCACTTT.

This clone came up once. The rearrangement uses TRBV5-6 and TRBJ1-1; D might be TRBD1 (5 bases). Germline CDR1 SGHDT, CDR2 YYEEEE. V was cut by 4 bases and J by 1 base, with 5 bases left in between. CDR3 length: 12 amino acids. CDR3 DNA: TGTGCCAGCAGCGGACAGAACACTGAAGCTTTCTTT. Translating gives CASSGQNTEAFF.

The chain links TRBV19 to TRBJ1-5; possibly TRBD1 for D (5 bases). The germline V gene has CDR1 LNHDA and CDR2 SQIVND (reference sequence). CDR3 length: 17 amino acids. The germline V and J ends were trimmed by 6 bases and 5 bases, with 23 bases remaining between them. The CDR3, as DNA: TGTGCCAGTAGAACAGCCCTAAATAGGGGTTCTGATCAGCCCCAGCATTTT. Translating gives CASRTALNRGSDQPQHF.

The chain links TRBV7-9 to TRBJ1-3; 8 bases fit TRBD1. Per the germline V gene, CDR1 is SEHNR and CDR2 is FQNEAQ (reference sequence). The trim removed 5 bases at V and 4 bases at J, leaving 7 bases unmatched. The CDR3 covers 15 residues. The CDR3 loop reads CASSPQGARGNTIYF. CDR3 coding DNA: TGTGCCAGCAGCCCCCAGGGGGCGCGGGGAAACACCATATATTTT. The full variable domain, with the rest looked up from reference TRBV7-9 and TRBJ1-3, is DTGVSQNPRHKITKRGQNVTFRCDPISEHNRLYWYRQTLGQGPEFLTYFQNEAQLEKSRLLSDRFSAERPKGSFSTLEIQRTEQGDSAMYLCASSPQGARGNTIYFGEGSWLTVV.

The rearrangement uses TRBV7-7 and TRBJ2-5; no definite D call. In germline, CDR1 is SSHAT, CDR2 FNYEAQ (reference sequence). The ends were cut back, 4 bases at V and 1 base at J, with 13 bases in the middle. The CDR3 consists of 15 residues. Here the CDR3 reads CASSSEMGFQETQYF. The CDR3 region has the DNA TGTGCCAGCAGCTCGGAGATGGGTTTCCAAGAGACCCAGTACTTC.

The chain uses TRBV7-3 and TRBJ2-2; TRBD2 aligns across 7 bases. V was pared by 5 bases and J by 1 base, with 7 bases of the junction left unmatched. Germline values: CDR1 SGHTA, CDR2 FQGTGA. There are 16 residues in the CDR3. The CDR3 here is CASSPVPSGNTGELFF. The CDR3 region has the DNA TGTGCCAGCAGCCCTGTGCCTAGCGGGAACACCGGGGAGCTGTTTTTT.

The chain has TRBV5-1 and TRBJ2-1, with 10 bases aligning to TRBD2. With V trimmed by 1 base and J by 6 bases, 4 bases remained unmatched. The CDR3 runs 15 residues. CDR1 and CDR2 (germline): SGHRS, YFSETQ. CDR3 sequence: CASSLTSGAGNEQFF. In DNA form, the CDR3 reads TGCGCCAGCAGCTTGACTAGCGGGGCAGGCAATGAGCAGTTCTTC.

The chain carries TRBV10-3 and TRBJ2-1, with a tentative D call TRBD2 (6 bases). V was clipped by 6 bases and J by 1 base, with 7 bases between them. Germline CDR1 is ENHRY and CDR2 is SYGVKD. This CDR3 spans 13 amino acids. The CDR3 spells CAISGTSYNEQFF. The CDR3 DNA reads TGTGCCATCAGCGGGACTTCCTACAATGAGCAGTTCTTC.

In its sample, this clone was seen a few times. V is TRBV10-2 and J is TRBJ2-7, with 9 bases aligning to TRBD2. CDR1 is WSHSY and CDR2 is SAAADI in the germline V gene. This CDR3 has 13 residues. Trimming at V came to 8 bases and at J to 4 bases, leaving 6 bases not matched to a gene. The CDR3 spells CASFGGRGYEQYF. Here the CDR3 DNA reads TGCGCCAGCTTCGGCGGGAGGGGTTACGAGCAGTACTTC.

In its sample, this clone was seen a few times. The chain links TRBV2 to TRBJ2-5; no firm D call. The V end was cut by 5 bases, the J end by 1 base, with 14 bases between. In germline, CDR1 is SNHLY, CDR2 FYNNEI. This CDR3 contains 15 residues. In DNA, the CDR3 is TGTGCCAGCAGTAGGGCACCTCCCCTCCAAGAGACCCAGTACTTC. Protein product: CASSRAPPLQETQYF.

The chain is built from TRBV7-3 and TRBJ2-1; 13 bases are a match to TRBD2. This CDR3 is 16 amino acids long. CDR1 SGHTA and CDR2 FQGTGA come from the germline V gene. V was clipped by 4 bases and J by 4 bases; unmatched bases: 4. The CDR3 region is CASSSMGLAGYNEQFF. The DNA of the CDR3 is TGTGCCAGCAGCTCAATGGGACTAGCGGGGTACAATGAGCAGTTCTTC.